Following are 25 T cell receptor beta chains from one sample sequenced in a study of beta chain features in type 1 diabetes. Overall study findings and caveats: All four CD4+ subsets of Type 1 diabetes patients contained TCRB CDR3s that were moderately but significantly shorter.

For these receptors, no antigen is known. Expressed TCRB transcripts were sequenced because the isolated RNA had all been reverse transcribed beforehand. The data were produced by immunoSEQ multiplex PCR, yet TCRdb's version contains in-frame clones alone and is incomplete. The profile shows approximately 730,000 clones, under 15% of them singletons. The sample comprised naive CD4+ T cells from blood. Receptors were obtained from a man younger than 35 with type 1 diabetes.

J is TRBJ1-2 and V is TRBV30; D not certain. The CDR3 has 15 amino acids. Between the trimmed V and J ends, which lost 4 bases and 4 bases, there was a span of 19 bases. Germline V gives CDR1 GTSNPN, CDR2 SVGIG (reference sequence). The CDR3 is CAWIPPQPRTYGYTF. DNA for the CDR3: TGTGCCTGGATCCCCCCCCAGCCCAGGACCTATGGCTACACCTTC. The whole variable domain, filled in from reference TRBV30 and TRBJ1-2, reads SQTIHQWPATLVQPVGSPLSLECTVEGTSNPNLYWYRQAAGRGLQLLFYSVGIGQISSEVPQNLSASRPQDRQFILSSKKLLLSDSGFYLCAWIPPQPRTYGYTFGSGTRLTVV.

This chain uses TRBV7-6 with TRBJ2-1; D gene uncertain. Germline V CDR1 and CDR2: SGHVS, FNYEAQ. V was shortened by 1 base and J by 4 bases, with 8 bases between the two germline ends. The CDR3 is 14 amino acids. The CDR3 nucleotides read TGTGCCAGCAGCTTAGACAGCCTATACAATGAGCAGTTCTTC. Translating gives CASSLDSLYNEQFF.

The chain employs TRBV2 and TRBJ1-3; D is unclear. The CDR3 is 13 amino acids. Germline CDR1 and CDR2: SNHLY and FYNNEI. V was clipped by 8 bases and J by 2 bases, with 10 bases between them. As DNA, the CDR3 is TGTGCCAGCGAAGCGGAGGCTGGAAACACCATATATTTT. Translation gives CASEAEAGNTIYF.

Worth noting for this clone: Other nucleotide sequences from this sample produce the same CDR3. V gene TRBV30 combines with J gene TRBJ2-7; no firm D call. Looked up from germline, CDR1 is GTSNPN and CDR2 is SVGIG (reference sequence). The ends were cut back, 0 bases at V and 4 bases at J, with 7 bases in the middle. This CDR3 has 12 amino acids. CDR3 coding DNA: TGTGCCTGGAGTGTAGAAGGGTACGAGCAGTACTTC. Its protein product is CAWSVEGYEQYF.

This clone was recorded a few times. This sequence joins TRBV2 and TRBJ2-3, with D perhaps being TRBD1 or TRBD2 (5 bases each). V lost 9 bases, J lost 2 bases, and 18 bases lay in between. Per germline, CDR1 SNHLY and CDR2 FYNNEI. There are 15 residues in the CDR3. CDR3 nucleotides: TGTGCCAGTGCGGAGTTGGGGGTCCCCACAGATACGCAGTATTTT. It is translated as CASAELGVPTDTQYF. The full variable domain, with the rest looked up from reference TRBV2 and TRBJ2-3, is EPEVTQTPSHQVTQMGQEVILRCVPISNHLYFYWYRQILGQKVEFLVSFYNNEISEKSEIFDDQFSVERPDGSNFTLKIRSTKLEDSAMYFCASAELGVPTDTQYFGPGTRLTVL.

The table lists this clone with a few counts. This CDR3 is CASSLRGWQYEQYF. In nucleotides, the CDR3 is TGCGCCAGCAGCTTAAGGGGATGGCAGTACGAGCAGTACTTC. The rearrangement joins TRBV5-1 to TRBJ2-7; D is perhaps TRBD1 (5 bases). Per the germline V gene, CDR1 is SGHRS and CDR2 is YFSETQ. V lost 2 bases to trimming and J lost 4 bases, with 13 bases between them. CDR3 length equals 14 residues.

This clone has more than one count but fewer than ten. The chain carries TRBV7-9 and TRBJ1-1; tentative D call: TRBD1 (6 bases). Germline V CDR1 and CDR2: SEHNR, FQNEAQ (reference sequence). CDR3 length equals 15 residues. Trimming removed 5 bases from V and 0 bases from J, with 13 bases in between. In nucleotides, the CDR3 is TGTGCCAGCAGCCTCAGACAGGCCCTGAACACTGAAGCTTTCTTT. This encodes CASSLRQALNTEAFF.

V gene TRBV19 combines with J gene TRBJ1-1; D might be TRBD1 (5 bases). Trimming removed 4 bases from V and 4 bases from J, with 10 bases in between. CDR1 LNHDA and CDR2 SQIVND come from the germline V gene (reference sequence). The CDR3 spans 13 residues. The CDR3 DNA reads as TGTGCCAGTAGTACCGAGGGGAGCACTGAAGCTTTCTTT. This codes for CASSTEGSTEAFF.

The chain combines TRBV7-3 with TRBJ2-1; D is uncertain. Germline V CDR1 and CDR2: SGHTA, FQGTGA. The CDR3 length is 15 residues. With 2 bases removed from V and 0 bases from J, the gap between germline ends came to 8 bases. CDR3 loop: CASSLGYPSYNEQFF. Here the CDR3 DNA reads TGTGCCAGCAGCTTAGGGTACCCCTCCTACAATGAGCAGTTCTTC.

This clone was found a few times. This chain links TRBV5-4 with TRBJ2-5; 12 bases map to TRBD2. The length of the CDR3 is 15 residues. Trimming at V came to 4 bases and at J to 2 bases, leaving 3 bases not matched to a gene. Germline values: CDR1 SGHNT, CDR2 YYREEE (reference sequence). The CDR3 loop reads CASSVGLAGQETQYF. The CDR3 DNA reads TGTGCCAGCAGCGTCGGACTAGCGGGGCAAGAGACCCAGTACTTC.

This chain uses TRBV10-3 with TRBJ2-1; D perhaps matches TRBD2 (5 bases). The CDR3 is made up of 18 amino acids. V was cut by 0 bases and J by 1 base, with 16 bases left in between. Germline V CDR1 and CDR2: ENHRY, SYGVKD. This CDR3 is CAISESTGRYNSYNEQFF. As DNA, the CDR3 is TGTGCCATCAGTGAGTCGACTGGGAGATATAATTCCTACAATGAGCAGTTCTTC.

The V gene is TRBV7-9, the J gene TRBJ1-2; D call uncertain. From germline, CDR1 is SEHNR and CDR2 FQNEAQ (reference sequence). Trimming stripped 1 base from V and 3 bases from J, with 9 bases between. The CDR3 extends over 14 amino acids. The CDR3 spells CASSLEQAHYGYTF. DNA for the CDR3: TGTGCCAGCAGCTTAGAGCAAGCACACTATGGCTACACCTTC.

This clone was counted once. The rearrangement links TRBV30 to TRBJ2-1; 12 bases agree with TRBD2. The CDR3 covers 16 residues. Germline CDR1 GTSNPN, CDR2 SVGIG (reference sequence). With 1 base clipped from V and 1 base from J, the junction kept 2 bases outside the gene matches. The CDR3 DNA reads TGTGCCTGGAGTGGACTAGCGGGGGCTTCCTACAATGAGCAGTTCTTC. Protein product: CAWSGLAGASYNEQFF.

The rearrangement joins TRBV19 to TRBJ2-5, with D unclear. Germline CDR1 reads LNHDA; CDR2 reads SQIVND (reference sequence). V dropped 10 bases and J dropped 3 bases, with 18 bases sitting between them. The CDR3 has 14 amino acids. DNA of the CDR3: TGTGCCACCTCCAGGTCGTTTGGGGAAGAGACCCAGTACTTC. Amino acids: CATSRSFGEETQYF.

Remarks on this clone: Compared with germline, one end of the junction differs, possibly owing to a read error. The chain combines TRBV7-7 with TRBJ2-1, with D perhaps TRBD2 (5 bases). The CDR3 has 14 amino acids. In germline, CDR1 is SSHAT, CDR2 FNYEAQ (reference sequence). The CDR3 reads CASSASLAGNEQFF. CDR3 sequence (DNA): TGTGCTAGCAGCGCGTCCCTAGCCGGCAATGAGCAGTTCTTC.

This clone has more than one count but fewer than ten. This rearrangement joins TRBV27 to TRBJ2-6; D call uncertain. The V gene's germline CDR1 is MNHEY and CDR2 SMNVEV (reference sequence). The CDR3 is 17 residues long. V lost 4 bases and J lost 0, with 13 bases in between. CDR3 protein: CASSSPVKASGANVLTF. Here the CDR3 DNA reads TGTGCCAGCAGTTCCCCCGTTAAGGCCTCTGGGGCCAACGTCCTGACTTTC.

V gene TRBV7-3 combines with J gene TRBJ1-2, with D tentatively TRBD1 (6 bases). The CDR3 extends over 15 amino acids. Trimming cost V 4 bases and J 4 bases, with 16 bases left between them. Germline V CDR1 and CDR2: SGHTA, FQGTGA. CDR3 DNA: TGTGCCAGCAGCTCCTCAGGGGCGACTAGCTATGGCTACACCTTC. Protein sequence: CASSSSGATSYGYTF.

This clone turned up a few times. The V gene is TRBV9, the J gene TRBJ2-6; D unresolved. Germline loops: CDR1 SGDLS, CDR2 YYNGEE. The CDR3 spans 16 residues. The V end was cut by 0 bases, the J end by 2 bases, with 9 bases between. CDR3 sequence: CASSVGLPPGANVLTF. The CDR3 DNA reads TGTGCCAGCAGCGTAGGACTTCCACCTGGGGCCAACGTCCTGACTTTC.

This clone has a handful of counts. The rearrangement uses TRBV13 and TRBJ2-2; D call uncertain. The CDR3 has 14 residues. Germline V gene lookup returns CDR1 PRHDT and CDR2 FYEKMQ (reference sequence). V was shortened by 0 bases and J by 6 bases, with 8 bases between the two germline ends. The CDR3 DNA reads TGTGCCAGCAGCTTAGGGGCTTCGGCCGGGGAGCTGTTTTTT. It is translated as CASSLGASAGELFF.

The sample holds a few counts of this clone. The V call is TRBV7-9, the J call TRBJ1-4, with a weak D call TRBD1 (5 bases). V lost 4 bases, J lost 7 bases, and 19 bases lay in between. Germline V gene lookup returns CDR1 SEHNR and CDR2 FQNEAQ (reference sequence). This CDR3 contains 16 residues. The CDR3 DNA reads as TGTGCCAGCAGCTCCCGTCTCGACGAGGGGCTTGAAAAACTGTTTTTT. Its translation: CASSSRLDEGLEKLFF.

This chain uses TRBV5-1 with TRBJ1-4; 8 bases are shared with TRBD1. V shed 4 bases and J 7 bases; nucleotides not matched to a gene: 9. The length of the CDR3 is 15 residues. The V gene's germline CDR1 is SGHRS and CDR2 YFSETQ. DNA for the CDR3: TGCGCCAGCAGCCCTCCTGACAGGGGAGGTGAAAAACTGTTTTTT. Translating gives CASSPPDRGGEKLFF.

This clone was picked up a small number of times. The chain combines TRBV10-2 with TRBJ1-5; TRBD1 might be the D (6 bases). There are 12 residues in the CDR3. From germline, CDR1 is WSHSY and CDR2 SAAADI. Trimming removed 6 bases from V and 4 bases from J, with 7 bases in between. The DNA for the CDR3 is TGCGCCAGCAGCCAGGGGAATCAGCCCCAGCATTTT. Translated, it gives CASSQGNQPQHF.

In this sample, this clone turned up a few times. This chain connects TRBV6-6 to TRBJ2-1, with D hard to call. CDR3 length: 12 residues. Germline CDR1 reads MNHNY; CDR2 reads SVGAGI (reference sequence). V lost 5 bases and J lost 6, with 8 bases in between. The CDR3 is CASSKRSNEQFF. The CDR3 region has the DNA TGTGCCAGCAGTAAACGGTCCAATGAGCAGTTCTTC.

CDR3 region: CASNSEQNSPLHF. CDR3 in DNA: TGTGCCAGCAACTCGGAACAGAATTCACCCCTCCACTTT. V usage is TRBV2 and J usage is TRBJ1-6; D not resolved. This CDR3 comprises 13 residues. The V end lost 7 bases, the J end lost 7 bases, and 11 bases lay between the germline ends. The germline CDR1 and CDR2 sequences are SNHLY and FYNNEI.

The table lists this clone with a few counts. This chain uses TRBV5-1 with TRBJ2-1; the D gene is possibly TRBD2 (5 bases). Germline CDR1 SGHRS, CDR2 YFSETQ. V dropped 4 bases and J dropped 7 bases, with 12 bases sitting between them. The CDR3 is 13 amino acids. The CDR3 is CASSPEGLNEQFF. The CDR3 DNA sequence: TGCGCCAGCAGCCCAGAGGGCCTAAATGAGCAGTTCTTC.